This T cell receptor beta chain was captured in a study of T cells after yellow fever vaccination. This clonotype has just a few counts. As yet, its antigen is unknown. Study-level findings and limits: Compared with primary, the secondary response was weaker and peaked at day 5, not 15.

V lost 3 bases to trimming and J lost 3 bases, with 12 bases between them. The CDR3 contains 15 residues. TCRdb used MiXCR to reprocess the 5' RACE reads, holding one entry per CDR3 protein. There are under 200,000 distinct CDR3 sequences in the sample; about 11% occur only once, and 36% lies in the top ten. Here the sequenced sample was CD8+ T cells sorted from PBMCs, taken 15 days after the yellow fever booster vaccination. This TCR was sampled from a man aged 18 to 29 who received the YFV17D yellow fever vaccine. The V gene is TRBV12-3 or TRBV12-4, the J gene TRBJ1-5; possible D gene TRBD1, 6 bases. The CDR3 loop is CASSFGQINNQPQHF. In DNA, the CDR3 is TGTGCCAGCAGTTTCGGACAGATCAACAATCAGCCCCAGCATTTT.